The clone carrying this TCR beta chain was recorded a few times. The data are from a study of long-term antiretroviral therapy in people with HIV. Samples were assayed with immunoSEQ v3.0 at survey level. The repertoire was sequenced with immunoSEQ multiplex PCR; TCRdb's copy has only in-frame clones and lacks some. Here the sample spans 30,000 or so clones, approximately 72% being singletons. This CDR3 spans 14 amino acids. CDR1 and CDR2 from the germline V gene are MGHDK and SYGVNS. V was cut by 0 bases and J by 4 bases, with 9 bases left in between. The sample consisted of unsorted PBMCs, taken 3 years after starting antiretroviral therapy. This sequence was found in a man aged 45-65 years with HIV. The chain uses TRBV25-1 and TRBJ2-5; D not resolved. CDR3 amino acids: CASSEYSLTETQYF. The DNA of the CDR3 is TGTGCCAGCAGTGAATACTCTCTCACAGAGACCCAGTACTTC.